These 25 T cell receptor beta chains were sequenced from one sample in a study of T cells in Graves' hyperthyroidism and ophthalmopathy. TCR beta CDR3 sequences were amplified from RNA transcripts. A first-round RT-PCR of the TCR CDR3 used the HTBI primer set. In TCRdb, the multiplex PCR reads were re-called with MiXCR into one record per CDR3 protein. The sample has some 500,000 distinct CDR3 sequences, under 15% seen once. Sequencing was done on a sample of blood. The receptors stem from a woman aged 18 to 35 with Graves' hyperthyroidism.

This clonotype was seen at least ten times. The V call is TRBV7-3, the J call TRBJ2-3, with 7 bases fitting TRBD2. Looked up from germline, CDR1 is SGHTA and CDR2 is FQGTGA. The CDR3 consists of 16 residues. The J segment lost 0 bases and the V segment lost 5 bases, leaving 8 bases of the junction unmatched. CDR3: CASSKPLADSTDTQYF. The CDR3 nucleotides are TGTGCCAGCAGCAAACCGCTAGCGGACAGCACAGATACGCAGTATTTT.

This clonotype was detected ten times or more. The V and J genes are TRBV14 and TRBJ2-3; TRBD2 aligns across 10 bases. CDR1 and CDR2 from the germline V gene are SGHDN and FVKESK. This CDR3 comprises 17 residues. After removal of 4 bases from V and 2 bases from J, the junction contained 9 bases not matched to a gene. CDR3: CASSPPVGLADTDTQYF. The CDR3 DNA is TGTGCCAGCAGCCCGCCGGTCGGACTAGCGGACACAGATACGCAGTATTTT.

This clonotype was picked up many times. This sequence joins TRBV29-1 and TRBJ1-1; D is unresolved. Deletions cut 3 bases from V and 1 base from J, with 9 bases between. The CDR3 covers 13 residues. The germline CDR1 and CDR2 sequences are SQVTM and ANQGSEA. This chain's CDR3 is CSVEYRKNTEAFF. The CDR3 DNA reads as TGCAGCGTTGAGTACAGAAAGAACACTGAAGCTTTCTTT.

This clonotype occurred many times. The chain links TRBV30 to TRBJ1-2, with 8 bases lining up with TRBD1. The CDR3 contains 14 residues. V gave up 4 bases and J gave up 2 bases; unmatched junction bases: 6. CDR1 is GTSNPN and CDR2 is SVGIG in the germline V gene (reference sequence). The CDR3 DNA sequence: TGTGCCTGGAAGCAGGGGGCCGGGAACTATGGCTACACCTTC. Its protein product is CAWKQGAGNYGYTF.

The chain employs TRBV14 and TRBJ2-7; D call uncertain. Trimming took 4 bases from V and 0 from J, leaving 16 bases between them. CDR3 size: 16 residues. Per the germline V gene, CDR1 is SGHDN and CDR2 is FVKESK. The CDR3 DNA follows: TGTGCCAGCAGCCCGTTAGCAGGCACAAGCTCCTACGAGCAGTACGTC. Translating it yields CASSPLAGTSSYEQYV.

The sample holds many counts of this clonotype. The chain carries TRBV9 and TRBJ1-1; possibly TRBD1 for D (5 bases). CDR3 length equals 15 residues. Trimming removed 0 bases from V and 0 bases from J, with 9 bases in between. The germline V gene has CDR1 SGDLS and CDR2 YYNGEE. CDR3 nucleotides: TGTGCCAGCAGCGTAGATGGGGGGATGAACACTGAAGCTTTCTTT. Its translation: CASSVDGGMNTEAFF.

This clonotype was detected ten times or more. The V call is TRBV5-5, the J call TRBJ1-6; tentatively, D is TRBD1 (5 bases). This CDR3 is 17 amino acids long. Germline loops: CDR1 SGHKS, CDR2 YYEKEE (reference sequence). V dropped 4 bases and J dropped 0 bases, with 14 bases sitting between them. This CDR3 reads CASSGDPRSSYNSPLHF. CDR3 nucleotides: TGTGCCAGCAGCGGGGACCCCAGGAGCTCCTATAATTCACCCCTCCACTTT. The full variable domain, completed using reference TRBV5-5 and TRBJ1-6, is DAGVTQSPTHLIKTRGQQVTLRCSPISGHKSVSWYQQVLGQGPQFIFQYYEKEERGRGNFPDRFSARQFPNYSSELNVNALLLGDSALYLCASSGDPRSSYNSPLHFGNGTRLTVT.

This chain connects TRBV10-3 to TRBJ1-1; TRBD1 agrees at 8 bases. The length of the CDR3 is 16 residues. Germline CDR1 is ENHRY and CDR2 is SYGVKD. V shed 11 bases, J shed 4 bases, and the junction held 18 bases outside the gene matches. The CDR3 DNA sequence: TGTGCCGGCAGGGGGACAGGAGGCAGGGTTGGCACTGAAGCTTTCTTT. Translating it yields CAGRGTGGRVGTEAFF.

The sample holds many counts of this clonotype. The chain links TRBV19 to TRBJ1-2; 7 bases are shared with TRBD1. The CDR3 runs 14 residues. Germline V CDR1 and CDR2: LNHDA, SQIVND (reference sequence). The V segment lost 6 bases and the J segment 3 bases; nucleotides outside the gene matches: 7. The DNA of the CDR3 is TGTGCCAGTAGGAGCCGGGGACAGCACTATGGCTACACCTTC. It specifies CASRSRGQHYGYTF.

This clonotype has only a few counts. The chain couples TRBV19 to TRBJ1-5; maybe TRBD1 (5 bases). The germline CDR1 and CDR2 sequences are LNHDA and SQIVND (reference sequence). CDR3 length: 15 residues. Trimming stripped 6 bases from V and 2 bases from J, with 14 bases between. CDR3 sequence reads: CASRPQGAGNQPQHF. In DNA form, the CDR3 reads TGTGCCAGTAGGCCTCAGGGTGCGGGCAATCAGCCCCAGCATTTT.

There are many counts of this clonotype. J is TRBJ1-2 and V is TRBV3-1; maybe TRBD1 (6 bases). Germline V gives CDR1 LGHDT, CDR2 YNNKEL (reference sequence). The CDR3 is 16 amino acids. Trimming removed 1 base at V and 0 bases at J, with 12 bases between. DNA for the CDR3: TGTGCCAGCAGCCAAGGAACTTGGACAGCTAACTATGGCTACACCTTC. It is translated as CASSQGTWTANYGYTF.

In this sample, this clonotype turned up a few times. This chain uses TRBV18 with TRBJ2-1; 8 bases are a match to TRBD2. Germline values: CDR1 KGHSH, CDR2 LQKENI. The CDR3 length is 19 residues. The junction had 18 bases not matched to a gene; V was cut back by 2 bases and J by 6 bases. This CDR3 is CASSPSWILAGFKGNEQFF. DNA for the CDR3: TGTGCCAGCTCACCATCCTGGATCCTAGCGGGTTTTAAAGGCAATGAGCAGTTCTTC.

This clonotype was counted ten times or more. The V gene is TRBV5-1, the J gene TRBJ2-3; D is perhaps TRBD2 (6 bases). CDR3 length equals 19 residues. Trimming removed 5 bases from V and 1 base from J, with 26 bases in between. Germline loops: CDR1 SGHRS, CDR2 YFSETQ. The CDR3: CASRGGPTAKLTRTDTQYF. As DNA, the CDR3 is TGCGCCAGCAGGGGAGGACCGACGGCGAAACTTACCCGCACAGATACGCAGTATTTT.

For this clonotype: Since a much larger clone is just one base distant, this may be a read error. The genes are TRBV2 and TRBJ2-5; 14 bases align to TRBD2. This CDR3 region has 15 residues. The V segment lost 5 bases and the J segment 7 bases; nucleotides outside the gene matches: 6. Germline lookup yields CDR1 SNHLY and CDR2 FYNNEI. CDR3 DNA: TGTGCCAGCAGTCGGGGACTAGCGGGAGTAGGGACCCAGTACTTC. It translates to CASSRGLAGVGTQYF.

This clonotype occurred many times. The chain joins TRBV9 to TRBJ2-7; unclear D gene. This CDR3 is built from 13 residues. Germline CDR1 and CDR2: SGDLS and YYNGEE. V lost 0 bases to trimming and J lost 5 bases, with 9 bases between them. CDR3 DNA: TGTGCCAGCAGCGTAGAGGGCTGGGACGAGCAGTACTTC. It is translated as CASSVEGWDEQYF.

This clonotype came up many times. The chain carries TRBV11-3 and TRBJ2-5, with D tentatively TRBD2 (6 bases). Germline CDR1 SGHNT, CDR2 YENEEA. CDR3 length equals 15 residues. The V end lost 4 bases, the J end lost 1 base, and 13 bases lay between the germline ends. CDR3 loop: CASSSHSTSQETQYF. The CDR3, as DNA: TGTGCCAGCAGCTCCCACTCGACTAGCCAAGAGACCCAGTACTTC.

The CDR3 reads CATSRGGQGLYNSPLHF. The CDR3 DNA sequence: TGTGCCACCAGCAGAGGTGGACAGGGCCTCTATAATTCACCCCTCCACTTT. The chain has TRBV15 and TRBJ1-6; 8 nucleotides agree with TRBD1. Germline trimming cut 1 base from V and 3 bases from J; bases unmatched to any gene: 5. There are 17 residues in the CDR3. Germline values: CDR1 LNHNV, CDR2 YYDKDF (reference sequence).

As regards this clonotype: Given a much more abundant clone one base away, this may be a read error. The CDR3 bases are TGTGCCAGCAGCCAACCGAACAGGGAGTCACTAGATACGCAGTATTTT. This sequence encodes CASSQPNRESLDTQYF. The chain links TRBV14 to TRBJ2-3; tentative D call: TRBD1 (6 bases). This CDR3 is 16 amino acids long. Trimming cost V 2 bases and J 5 bases, with 17 bases left between them. CDR1 and CDR2 from the germline V gene are SGHDN and FVKESK.

V and J are TRBV11-2 and TRBJ2-5; 11 nucleotides match TRBD2. J lost 2 bases, V lost 5 bases, and 7 bases had no gene match. Germline CDR1 and CDR2: SGHAT and FQNNGV. The CDR3 consists of 16 residues. The CDR3: CASSPTSGTRQETQYF. The DNA for the CDR3 is TGTGCCAGCAGCCCGACTAGCGGGACCCGGCAAGAGACCCAGTACTTC.

There are many counts of this clonotype. This chain connects TRBV25-1 to TRBJ1-1, with D unresolved. CDR1 is MGHDK, CDR2 SYGVNS, per germline. The CDR3 totals 12 residues. V was shortened by 3 bases and J by 7 bases, with 9 bases between the two germline ends. CDR3 nucleotides: TGTGCCAGCAGTGATATAGGCAGTGAAGCTTTCTTT. Its translation: CASSDIGSEAFF.

The chain recombines TRBV15 with TRBJ1-5; D gene ambiguous. In germline, CDR1 is LNHNV, CDR2 YYDKDF (reference sequence). The CDR3 has 15 residues. Trimming cost V 0 bases and J 6 bases, with 12 bases left between them. DNA of the CDR3: TGTGCCACCAGCAGAGATGCGTCAGGAGGTCAGCCCCAGCATTTT. Translation gives CATSRDASGGQPQHF. Full variable domain (remainder filled in from reference TRBV15 and TRBJ1-5): DAMVIQNPRYQVTQFGKPVTLSCSQTLNHNVMYWYQQKSSQAPKLLFHYYDKDFNNEADTPDNFQSRRPNTSFCFLDIRSPGLGDTAMYLCATSRDASGGQPQHFGDGTRLSIL.

This clonotype showed up many times. The V gene is TRBV7-2, the J gene TRBJ1-1; D remains unclear. CDR3 length equals 13 residues. V was clipped by 7 bases and J by 0 bases, with 9 bases between them. Germline V gives CDR1 SGHTA, CDR2 FQGNSA. The CDR3 DNA is TGTGCCAGCACCCCAACAGTGAACACTGAAGCTTTCTTT. This sequence encodes CASTPTVNTEAFF.

The chain couples TRBV2 to TRBJ1-1; no firm D call. Germline V gives CDR1 SNHLY, CDR2 FYNNEI. Trimming took 6 bases from V and 4 from J, leaving 18 bases between them. The CDR3 has 15 residues. CDR3: CASRTRSRLGTEAFF. The DNA of the CDR3 is TGTGCCAGCAGGACAAGGTCAAGGTTGGGCACTGAAGCTTTCTTT.

J is TRBJ2-5 and V is TRBV19, with D hard to call. The CDR3 extends over 15 amino acids. Looked up from germline, CDR1 is LNHDA and CDR2 is SQIVND (reference sequence). V shed 0 bases and J shed 2 bases, with 10 bases lying between them. The CDR3 loop reads CASSIELTIQETQYF. The CDR3, as DNA: TGTGCCAGTAGTATAGAGTTGACCATTCAAGAGACCCAGTACTTC.

This clonotype was observed many times. This chain uses TRBV5-8 with TRBJ1-1; 7 bases map to TRBD1. CDR3 length: 14 amino acids. The V gene's germline CDR1 is SGHTS and CDR2 YDEGEE. Losses at the gene ends were 4 bases for V and 0 bases for J; bases not matched to a gene: 3. For the CDR3, the DNA is TGTGCCAGCAGCGTGGGACAGCTGAACACTGAAGCTTTCTTT. Translation gives CASSVGQLNTEAFF.